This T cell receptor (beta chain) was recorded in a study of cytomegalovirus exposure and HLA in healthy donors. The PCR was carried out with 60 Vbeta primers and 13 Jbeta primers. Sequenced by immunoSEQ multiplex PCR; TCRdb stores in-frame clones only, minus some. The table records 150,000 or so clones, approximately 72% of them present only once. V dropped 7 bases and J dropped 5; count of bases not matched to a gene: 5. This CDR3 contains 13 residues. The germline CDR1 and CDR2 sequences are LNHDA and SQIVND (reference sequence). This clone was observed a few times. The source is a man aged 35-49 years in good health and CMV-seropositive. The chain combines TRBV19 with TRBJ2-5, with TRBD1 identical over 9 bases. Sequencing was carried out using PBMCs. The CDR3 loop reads CASTQGAVETQYF. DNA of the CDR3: TGTGCCAGTACACAGGGGGCCGTGGAGACCCAGTACTTC. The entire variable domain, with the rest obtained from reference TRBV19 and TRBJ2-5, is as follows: DGGITQSPKYLFRKEGQNVTLSCEQNLNHDAMYWYRQDPGQGLRLIYYSQIVNDFQKGDIAEGYSVSREKKESFPLTVTSAQKNPTAFYLCASTQGAVETQYFGPGTRLLVL.